This T cell receptor (beta chain) was captured in a study of identical twins. V was pared by 1 base and J by 1 base, with 11 bases between. This CDR3 spans 15 amino acids. CDR1 is DFQATT and CDR2 is SNEGSKA in the germline V gene (reference sequence). A single record per CDR3 protein comes from TCRdb applying MiXCR to the 5' RACE reads. The sample lists more than 200,000 distinct CDR3 sequences, around a tenth occurring once. General study findings and limits: Cross-sectional statistics, not tracking of the same donors, supported the conclusions. Sharing of beta out-of-frame sequences by twins showed a weaker excess. Out-of-frame alpha sequences shared by twins were enriched for low generation probability.

Note on this clonotype: What it recognizes is unknown.

Sample: memory (CD45RO+) T cells sorted from blood. The source is a woman between 18 and 29 years old in good health. The gene calls are TRBV20-1 and TRBJ2-4; the D gene is possibly TRBD1 (7 bases). CDR3 sequence (DNA): TGCAGTGCTAGAGGTCCAGGGGGGGCCAAAAACATTCAGTACTTC. It translates to CSARGPGGAKNIQYF.